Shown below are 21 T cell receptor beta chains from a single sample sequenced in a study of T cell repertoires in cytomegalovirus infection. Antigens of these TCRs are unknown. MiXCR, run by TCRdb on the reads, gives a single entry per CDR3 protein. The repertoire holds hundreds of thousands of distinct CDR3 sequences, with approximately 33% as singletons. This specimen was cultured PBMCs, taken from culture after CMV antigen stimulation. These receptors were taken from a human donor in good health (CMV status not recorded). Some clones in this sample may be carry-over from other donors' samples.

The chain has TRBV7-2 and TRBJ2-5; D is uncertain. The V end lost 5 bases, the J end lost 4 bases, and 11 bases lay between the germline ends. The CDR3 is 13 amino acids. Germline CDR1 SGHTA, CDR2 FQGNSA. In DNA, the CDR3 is TGTGCCAGCAGCGCCTTTGAGGCAGAGACCCAGTACTTC. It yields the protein CASSAFEAETQYF.

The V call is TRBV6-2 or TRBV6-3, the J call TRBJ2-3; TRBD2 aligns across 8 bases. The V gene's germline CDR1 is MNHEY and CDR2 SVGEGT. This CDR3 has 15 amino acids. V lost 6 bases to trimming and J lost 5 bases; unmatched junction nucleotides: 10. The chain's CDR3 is CASSPIAGIQDTQYF. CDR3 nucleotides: TGTGCCAGCAGCCCAATAGCGGGAATTCAAGATACGCAGTATTTT.

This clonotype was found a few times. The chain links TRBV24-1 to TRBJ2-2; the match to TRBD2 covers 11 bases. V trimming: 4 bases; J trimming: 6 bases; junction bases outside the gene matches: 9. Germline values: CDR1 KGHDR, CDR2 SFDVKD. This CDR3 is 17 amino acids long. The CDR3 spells CATSDVLASGRPGELFF. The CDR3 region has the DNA TGTGCCACCAGTGACGTTTTGGCTAGCGGGAGGCCCGGGGAGCTGTTTTTT.

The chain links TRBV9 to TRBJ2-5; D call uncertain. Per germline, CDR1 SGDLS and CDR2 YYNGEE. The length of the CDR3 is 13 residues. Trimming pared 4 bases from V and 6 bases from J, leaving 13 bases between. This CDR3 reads CASSPRGVKTQYF. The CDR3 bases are TGTGCCAGCAGCCCCAGAGGAGTGAAGACCCAGTACTTC.

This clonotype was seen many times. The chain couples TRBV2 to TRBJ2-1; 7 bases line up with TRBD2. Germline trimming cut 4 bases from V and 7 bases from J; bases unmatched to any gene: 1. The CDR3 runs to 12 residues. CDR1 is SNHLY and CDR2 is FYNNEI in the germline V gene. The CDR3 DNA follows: TGTGCCAGCAGTGTGGGGGGGAATGAGCAGTTCTTC. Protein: CASSVGGNEQFF.

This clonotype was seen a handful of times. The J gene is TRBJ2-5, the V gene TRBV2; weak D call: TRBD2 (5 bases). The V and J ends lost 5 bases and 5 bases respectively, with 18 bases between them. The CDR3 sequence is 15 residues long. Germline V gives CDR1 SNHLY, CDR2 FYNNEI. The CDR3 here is CASSPLRGRGETQYF. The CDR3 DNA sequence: TGTGCCAGCAGTCCTCTTCGGGGTCGAGGGGAGACCCAGTACTTC.

In nucleotides, the CDR3 is TGTGCCAGCAGCTTGGACACCCAAGAGACCCAGTACTTC. Encoded protein: CASSLDTQETQYF. The chain has TRBV7-2 and TRBJ2-5; D is possibly TRBD1 (5 bases). The CDR3 covers 13 residues. Germline V gene lookup returns CDR1 SGHTA and CDR2 FQGNSA. The V and J ends lost 3 bases and 1 base respectively, with 6 bases between them. Combining the CDR3 with reference TRBV7-2 and TRBJ2-5 gives the whole variable domain GAGVSQSPSNKVTEKGKDVELRCDPISGHTALYWYRQSLGQGLEFLIYFQGNSAPDKSGLPSDRFSAERTGGSVSTLTIQRTQQEDSAVYLCASSLDTQETQYFGPGTRLLVL.

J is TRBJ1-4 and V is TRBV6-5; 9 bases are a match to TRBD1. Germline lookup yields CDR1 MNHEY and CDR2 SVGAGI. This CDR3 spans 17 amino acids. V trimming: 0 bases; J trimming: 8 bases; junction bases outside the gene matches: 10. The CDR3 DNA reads TGTGCCAGCAGTTACTCGAAGCACAGGGGGCTAGGGGAAAAACTGTTTTTT. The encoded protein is CASSYSKHRGLGEKLFF.

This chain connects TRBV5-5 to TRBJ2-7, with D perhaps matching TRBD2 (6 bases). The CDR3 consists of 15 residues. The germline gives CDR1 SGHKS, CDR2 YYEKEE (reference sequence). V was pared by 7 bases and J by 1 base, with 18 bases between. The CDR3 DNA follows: TGTGCCAGCGCGGGCCCTTACGGGAGTTCCTACGAGCAGTACTTC. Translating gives CASAGPYGSSYEQYF.

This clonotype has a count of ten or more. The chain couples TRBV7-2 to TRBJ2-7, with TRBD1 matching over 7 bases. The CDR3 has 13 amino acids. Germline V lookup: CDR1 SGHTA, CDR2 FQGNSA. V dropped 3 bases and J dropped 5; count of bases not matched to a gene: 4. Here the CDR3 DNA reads TGTGCCAGCAGCTTGACAGGGCTCAACGAGCAGTACTTC. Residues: CASSLTGLNEQYF.

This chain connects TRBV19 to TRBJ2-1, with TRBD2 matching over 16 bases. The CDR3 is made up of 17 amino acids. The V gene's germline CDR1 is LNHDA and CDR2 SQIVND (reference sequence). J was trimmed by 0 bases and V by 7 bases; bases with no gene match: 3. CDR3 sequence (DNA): TGTGCCAGTATGGGACTAGCGGGAGGGAGCTCCTACAATGAGCAGTTCTTC. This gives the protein CASMGLAGGSSYNEQFF.

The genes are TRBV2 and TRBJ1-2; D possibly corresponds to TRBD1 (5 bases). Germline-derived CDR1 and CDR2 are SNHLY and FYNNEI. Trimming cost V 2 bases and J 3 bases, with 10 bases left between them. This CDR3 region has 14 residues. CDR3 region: CASSEQGEDYGYTF. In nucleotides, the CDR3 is TGTGCCAGCAGTGAACAGGGAGAAGACTATGGCTACACCTTC.

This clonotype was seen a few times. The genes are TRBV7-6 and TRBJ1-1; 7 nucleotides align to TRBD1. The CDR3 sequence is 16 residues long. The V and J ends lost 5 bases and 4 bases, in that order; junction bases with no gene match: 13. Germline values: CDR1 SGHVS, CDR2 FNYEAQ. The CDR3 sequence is CASSRVGGAGGTEAFF. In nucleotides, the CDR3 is TGTGCCAGCAGCCGCGTAGGGGGCGCCGGGGGCACTGAAGCTTTCTTT.

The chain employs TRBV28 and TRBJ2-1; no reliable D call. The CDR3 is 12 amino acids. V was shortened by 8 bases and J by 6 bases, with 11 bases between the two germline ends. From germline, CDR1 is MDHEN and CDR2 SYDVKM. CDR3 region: CASRRPLNEQFF. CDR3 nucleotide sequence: TGTGCCAGCCGCCGGCCTCTCAATGAGCAGTTCTTC.

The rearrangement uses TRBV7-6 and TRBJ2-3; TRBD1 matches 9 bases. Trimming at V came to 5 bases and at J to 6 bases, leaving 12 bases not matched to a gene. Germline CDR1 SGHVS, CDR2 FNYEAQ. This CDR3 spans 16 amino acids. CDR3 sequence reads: CASSDPGTGTLDTQYF. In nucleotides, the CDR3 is TGTGCCAGCAGCGACCCCGGGACAGGGACCTTGGATACGCAGTATTTT.

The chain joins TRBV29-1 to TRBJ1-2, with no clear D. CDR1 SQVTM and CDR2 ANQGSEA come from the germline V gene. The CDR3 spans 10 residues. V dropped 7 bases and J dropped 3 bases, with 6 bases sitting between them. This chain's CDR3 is CSAGDYGYTF. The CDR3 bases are TGCAGCGCCGGGGACTATGGCTACACCTTC.

The chain's CDR3 is CASSQEWLGEVGEQYF. The CDR3 DNA is TGCGCCAGCAGCCAAGAATGGCTAGGCGAAGTTGGGGAGCAGTACTTC. The rearrangement links TRBV4-3 to TRBJ2-7; D gene uncertain. The CDR3 spans 16 residues. CDR1 and CDR2 from the germline V gene are LGHNA and YSLEER. V lost 0 bases and J 7 bases, leaving 19 bases between the germline ends.

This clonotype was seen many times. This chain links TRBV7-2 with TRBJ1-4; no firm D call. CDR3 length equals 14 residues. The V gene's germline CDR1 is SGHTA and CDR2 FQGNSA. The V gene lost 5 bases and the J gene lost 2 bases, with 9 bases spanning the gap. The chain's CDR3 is CASSPPPTNEKLFF. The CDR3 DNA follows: TGTGCCAGCAGCCCCCCTCCTACTAATGAAAAACTGTTTTTT.

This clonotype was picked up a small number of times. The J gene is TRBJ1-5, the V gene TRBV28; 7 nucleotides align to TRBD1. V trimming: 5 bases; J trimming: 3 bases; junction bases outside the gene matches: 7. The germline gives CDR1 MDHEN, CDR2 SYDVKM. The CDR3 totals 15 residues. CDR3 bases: TGTGCCAGCAGTACCCGACAGGGTGACAATCAGCCCCAGCATTTT. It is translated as CASSTRQGDNQPQHF.

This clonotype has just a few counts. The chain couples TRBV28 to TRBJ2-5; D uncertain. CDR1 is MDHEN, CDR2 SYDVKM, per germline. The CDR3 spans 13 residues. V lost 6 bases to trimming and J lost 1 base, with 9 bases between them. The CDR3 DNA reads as TGTGCCAGCAGCCCCGCGGTCCAAGAGACCCAGTACTTC. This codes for CASSPAVQETQYF.

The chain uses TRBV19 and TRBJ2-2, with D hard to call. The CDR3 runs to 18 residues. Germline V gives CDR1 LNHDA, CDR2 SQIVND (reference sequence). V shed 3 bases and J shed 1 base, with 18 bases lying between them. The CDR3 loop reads CASSIRSLLEMNTGELFF. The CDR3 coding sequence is TGTGCCAGTAGTATTAGGAGTCTTCTCGAAATGAACACCGGGGAGCTGTTTTTT.